These T cell receptor beta chains were read from a single sample in a study of PD-L1 blockade in urothelial cancer. Produced via immunoSEQ multiplex PCR; TCRdb's table is partial and in-frame only. The sample carries around 50,000 clones, roughly 84% recorded once. The sequencing used PBMCs, collected around atezolizumab (anti-PD-L1) treatment. Receptor source: a man aged 50 or older with urothelial cancer. CDR3s leave out the opening cysteine and the closing phenylalanine or tryptophan. A row's size may be missing; if present it is once, few, many or a size class.

cdr3_aa j_call v_call clone_size
ASSLGGSGEAF TRBJ1-1 TRBV9 few
ASSKIGAVNQPQH TRBJ1-5 TRBV19 few
ASSGLRGLAGANEQF TRBJ2-1 TRBV19 once
ASSTPGAGVSYEQY TRBJ2-7 TRBV7-9 -
ASSLQITTGELF TRBJ2-2 TRBV18 -
ASSDTSGRAEEQF TRBJ2-1 TRBV25-1 -
ASSPRLAEIFGEQY TRBJ2-7 TRBV18 once
ASSPGQGRDEQF TRBJ2-1 TRBV7-3 -
ASSVEAGAFYEQY TRBJ2-7 TRBV9 -
ASSPRLQQPGTQY TRBJ2-3 TRBV13 -
ASSLAGPNEKLF TRBJ1-4 TRBV5-1 -
ASSYRVNEKLF TRBJ1-4 TRBV6-6 -
AISPVNTEAF TRBJ1-1 TRBV10-3 -
ASSLQSYVIAVNEQF TRBJ2-1 TRBV28 -
ASRTQGNTGELF TRBJ2-2 TRBV6-6 -
ASSLLGLLSDTQY TRBJ2-3 TRBV5-1 -
AYQLGGGTYEQY TRBJ2-7 TRBV30 -
ASSSVRQGLSYEQY TRBJ2-7 TRBV7-6 -
ASKGQGGETQY TRBJ2-5 TRBV10-2 -
ASRGDRGRAYEQY TRBJ2-7 TRBV6-1 few
ASSESGGPQETQY TRBJ2-5 TRBV25-1 -
AWSRDSLYEQY TRBJ2-7 TRBV30 -
ASSPRDRGTDEQY TRBJ2-7 TRBV18 few
ASSVGTSGSDEQF TRBJ2-1 TRBV6-4 -
ASSLGLAGSNTGELF TRBJ2-2 TRBV18 -
ASSLRDRDSYEQY TRBJ2-7 TRBV7-9 -
ASRLRGGGGQPQH TRBJ1-5 TRBV6-5 -
ASSLGVQSYEQY TRBJ2-7 TRBV7-2 -
ASSPLDRVGNTIY TRBJ1-3 TRBV27 once
ASSPGRGTGAYEQY TRBJ2-7 TRBV6-6 -
ASSQDNSNEQF TRBJ2-1 TRBV14 -
ASSLGGGREQY TRBJ2-7 TRBV27 -
ASSAHRLAGVNEQF TRBJ2-1 TRBV9 -
ASSGTGQLNQPQH TRBJ1-5 TRBV18 -
ASSLEPSEGNTIY TRBJ1-3 TRBV5-1 -
ASSQAARGDGELF TRBJ2-2 TRBV11-3 once
ASSLEADSYEQY TRBJ2-7 TRBV5-1 -
ASSRGASGGIYNEQF TRBJ2-1 TRBV7-6 -
ASSPIPLMNTEAF TRBJ1-1 TRBV5-4 -
ASSPPVQGRNEQY TRBJ2-7 TRBV7-8 -
SVRLAGGSGANVLT TRBJ2-6 TRBV29-1 -
ASSAGTGGKQY TRBJ2-7 TRBV9 -
ASGLVRDWTVRTIY TRBJ1-3 TRBV12-5 -
ASSLGGLAGVTDTQY TRBJ2-3 TRBV7-9 once
ASRDGLAGNNEQF TRBJ2-1 TRBV28 -
ASSQSGTAYNEQF TRBJ2-1 TRBV4-1 -
ASSATSGGPIYEQY TRBJ2-7 TRBV6-1 -